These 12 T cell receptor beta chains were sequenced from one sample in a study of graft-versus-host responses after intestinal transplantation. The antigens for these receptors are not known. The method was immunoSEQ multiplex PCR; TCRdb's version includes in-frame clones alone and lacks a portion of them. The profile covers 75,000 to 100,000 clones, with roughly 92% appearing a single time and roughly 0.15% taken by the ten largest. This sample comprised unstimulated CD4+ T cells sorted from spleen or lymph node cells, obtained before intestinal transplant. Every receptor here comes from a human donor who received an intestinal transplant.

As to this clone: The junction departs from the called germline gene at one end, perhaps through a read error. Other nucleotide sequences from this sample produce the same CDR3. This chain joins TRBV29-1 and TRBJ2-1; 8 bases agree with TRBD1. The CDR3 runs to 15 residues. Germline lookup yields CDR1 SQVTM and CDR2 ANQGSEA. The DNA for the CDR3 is TGCAGCGTGGAAGACAGGGGACGCTCCTACAATGAGCAGTTCTTC. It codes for CSVEDRGRSYNEQFF.

Written as DNA, the CDR3 is TGTGCCAGCAGTGGCCGGGACAGGGGCGACATCACAGATACGCAGTATTTT. Amino acids: CASSGRDRGDITDTQYF. The gene calls are TRBV6-1 and TRBJ2-3; TRBD1 agrees at 10 bases. The germline gives CDR1 MNHNS, CDR2 SASEGT. Trimming removed 4 bases from V and 2 bases from J; junction bases left unmatched: 9. The CDR3 runs 17 residues.

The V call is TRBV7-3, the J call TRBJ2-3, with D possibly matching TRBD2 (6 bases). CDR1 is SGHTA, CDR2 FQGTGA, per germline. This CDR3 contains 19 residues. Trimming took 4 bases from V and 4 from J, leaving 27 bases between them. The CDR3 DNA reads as TGTGCCAGCAGCTCCCGACTCCATGGGGGGTCCCGGTCATCAGATACGCAGTATTTT. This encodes CASSSRLHGGSRSSDTQYF.

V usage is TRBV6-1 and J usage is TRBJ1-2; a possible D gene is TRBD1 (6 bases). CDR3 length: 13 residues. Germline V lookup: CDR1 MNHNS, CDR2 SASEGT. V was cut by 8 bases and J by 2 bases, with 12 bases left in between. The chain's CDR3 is CASRQAPNYGYTF. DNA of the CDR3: TGTGCCAGCCGACAGGCGCCGAACTATGGCTACACCTTC.

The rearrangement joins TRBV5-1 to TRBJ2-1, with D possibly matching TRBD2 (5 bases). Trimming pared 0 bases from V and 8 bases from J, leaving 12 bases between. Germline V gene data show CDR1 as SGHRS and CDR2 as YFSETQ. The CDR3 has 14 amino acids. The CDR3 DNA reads TGCGCCAGCAGCTTGGTAGGAGGCGAGGATGAGCAGTTCTTC. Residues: CASSLVGGEDEQFF.

The CDR3 coding sequence is TGTGCCAGCAGTGAATCAGGGGTCCCATATCAGCCCCAGCATTTT. Translation gives CASSESGVPYQPQHF. The chain is built from TRBV2 and TRBJ1-5, with D perhaps TRBD1 (6 bases). The CDR3 contains 15 residues. Looked up from germline, CDR1 is SNHLY and CDR2 is FYNNEI. Trimming cost V 2 bases and J 5 bases, with 13 bases left between them.

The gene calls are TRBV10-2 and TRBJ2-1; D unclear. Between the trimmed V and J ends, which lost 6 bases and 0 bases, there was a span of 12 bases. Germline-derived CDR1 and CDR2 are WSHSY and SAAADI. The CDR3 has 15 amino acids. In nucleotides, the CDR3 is TGCGCCAGCAGGGAGAACTACTACTCCTACAATGAGCAGTTCTTC. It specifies CASRENYYSYNEQFF.

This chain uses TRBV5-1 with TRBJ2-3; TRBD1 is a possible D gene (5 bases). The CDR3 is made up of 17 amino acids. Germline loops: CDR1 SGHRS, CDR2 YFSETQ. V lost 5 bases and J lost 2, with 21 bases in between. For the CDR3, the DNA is TGCGCCAGCAGGTCGGGTCTAGACAGAGTTAACACAGATACGCAGTATTTT. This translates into CASRSGLDRVNTDTQYF.

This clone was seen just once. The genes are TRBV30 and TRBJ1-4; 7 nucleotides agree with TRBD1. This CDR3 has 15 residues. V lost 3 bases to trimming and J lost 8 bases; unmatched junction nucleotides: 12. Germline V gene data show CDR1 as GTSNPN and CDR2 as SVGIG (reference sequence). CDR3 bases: TGTGCCTGGAGACAAAGAGGGGGCTTAAGGGAAAAACTGTTTTTT. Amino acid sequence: CAWRQRGGLREKLFF.

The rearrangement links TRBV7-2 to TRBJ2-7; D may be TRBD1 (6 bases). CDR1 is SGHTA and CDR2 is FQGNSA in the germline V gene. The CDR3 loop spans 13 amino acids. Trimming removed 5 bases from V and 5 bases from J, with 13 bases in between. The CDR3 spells CASSGQGSHEQYF. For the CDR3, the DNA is TGTGCCAGCAGCGGGCAGGGGTCCCACGAGCAGTACTTC.

CDR3 in DNA: TGCGCCAGCAGCTTTGCGGGAGGAGCCACAGATACGCAGTATTTT. Protein sequence: CASSFAGGATDTQYF. The chain carries TRBV5-1 and TRBJ2-3, with TRBD2 identical over 8 bases. J lost 2 bases, V lost 2 bases, and 4 bases had no gene match. The CDR3 contains 15 residues. The germline V gene has CDR1 SGHRS and CDR2 YFSETQ.

CDR3 DNA sequence: TGTGCCAGCAGCTTAGCGGAGGCGCAGTACTTC. The encoded protein is CASSLAEAQYF. V and J are TRBV7-2 and TRBJ2-7; TRBD2 might be the D (5 bases). The CDR3 is 11 amino acids. Germline assignment: CDR1 SGHTA and CDR2 FQGNSA. Trimming stripped 0 bases from V and 9 bases from J, with 6 bases between.